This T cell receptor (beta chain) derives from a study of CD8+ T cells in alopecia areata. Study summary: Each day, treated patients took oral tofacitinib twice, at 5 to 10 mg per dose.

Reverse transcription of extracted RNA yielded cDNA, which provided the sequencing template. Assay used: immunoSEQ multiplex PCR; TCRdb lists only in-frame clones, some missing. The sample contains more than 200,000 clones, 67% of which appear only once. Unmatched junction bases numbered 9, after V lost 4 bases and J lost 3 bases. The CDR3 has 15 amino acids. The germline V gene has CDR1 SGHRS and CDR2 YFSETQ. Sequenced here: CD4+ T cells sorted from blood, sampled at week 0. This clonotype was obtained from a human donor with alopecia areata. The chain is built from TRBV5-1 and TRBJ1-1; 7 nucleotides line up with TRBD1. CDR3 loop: CASSAPTGWDTEAFF. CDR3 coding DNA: TGCGCCAGCAGCGCTCCGACAGGGTGGGACACTGAAGCTTTCTTT.